This T cell receptor beta chain derives from a study of blood T cells in healthy people across ages. General study results and limits: What prevented conclusive comparison of naive and antigen-experienced cells was that PBMCs were unsorted. Strong correlation existed between TCR beta diversity and naive T cell percentage.

This clonotype was seen only a few times. Its antigen is currently unknown. A second PCR of about 7 to 11 cycles used a sample-barcoded 5' primer and a J-beta primer mix. TCRdb re-called the 5' RACE reads through MiXCR, storing one row per CDR3 protein. The sample contains over 1,300,000 distinct CDR3 sequences, around 59% of which appear only once. Germline assignment: CDR1 MNHEY and CDR2 SMNVEV (reference sequence). The germline V and J ends were trimmed by 3 bases and 3 bases, with 9 bases remaining between them. The CDR3 has 13 residues. Each donor's blood draw was roughly 10 milliliters of peripheral blood.

What was sequenced was blood. The sequence derives from a man aged 18 to 35 in good health. V gene TRBV27 combines with J gene TRBJ2-7; D is possibly TRBD1 (6 bases). CDR3 amino acids: CASSLGARYEQYF. CDR3 nucleotide sequence: TGTGCCAGCAGTTTGGGGGCTCGCTACGAGCAGTACTTC.